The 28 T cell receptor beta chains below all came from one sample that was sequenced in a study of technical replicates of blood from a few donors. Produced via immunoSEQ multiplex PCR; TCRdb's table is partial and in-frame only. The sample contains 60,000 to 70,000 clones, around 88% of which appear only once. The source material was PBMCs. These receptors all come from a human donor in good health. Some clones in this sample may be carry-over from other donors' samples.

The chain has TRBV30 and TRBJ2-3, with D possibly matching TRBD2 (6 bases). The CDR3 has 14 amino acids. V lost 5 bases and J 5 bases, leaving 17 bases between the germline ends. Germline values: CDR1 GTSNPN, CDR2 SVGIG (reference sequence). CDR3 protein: CAWGPGLLGDTQYF. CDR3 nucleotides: TGTGCCTGGGGGCCGGGACTTCTAGGAGATACGCAGTATTTT.

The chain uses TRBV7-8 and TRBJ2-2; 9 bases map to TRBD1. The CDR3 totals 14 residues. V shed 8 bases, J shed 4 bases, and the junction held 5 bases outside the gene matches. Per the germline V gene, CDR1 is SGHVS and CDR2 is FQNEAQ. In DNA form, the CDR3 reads TGTGCCAGCGCCGGGACAGGGCCCACCGGGGAGCTGTTTTTT. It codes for CASAGTGPTGELFF. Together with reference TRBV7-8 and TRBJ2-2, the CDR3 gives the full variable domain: GAGVSQSPRYKVAKRGQDVALRCDPISGHVSLFWYQQALGQGPEFLTYFQNEAQLDKSGLPSDRFFAERPEGSVSTLKIQRTQQEDSAVYLCASAGTGPTGELFFGEGSRLTVL.

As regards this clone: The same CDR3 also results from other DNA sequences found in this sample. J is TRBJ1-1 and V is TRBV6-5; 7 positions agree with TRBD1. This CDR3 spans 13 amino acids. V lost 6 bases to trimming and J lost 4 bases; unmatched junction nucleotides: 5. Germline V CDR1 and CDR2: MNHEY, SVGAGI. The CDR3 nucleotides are TGTGCCAGCAGACGGGACAGCCTCACTGAAGCTTTCTTT. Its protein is CASRRDSLTEAFF.

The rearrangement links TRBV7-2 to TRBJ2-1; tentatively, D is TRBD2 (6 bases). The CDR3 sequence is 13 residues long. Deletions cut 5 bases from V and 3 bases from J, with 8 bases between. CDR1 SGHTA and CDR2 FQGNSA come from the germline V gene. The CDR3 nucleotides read TGTGCCAGCAGCGAGCGGGTCTACAATGAGCAGTTCTTC. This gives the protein CASSERVYNEQFF.

CDR3 nucleotide sequence: TGTGCCAGCAGCCCAGAGGTGTACCAAGAGACCCAGTACTTC. Translating it yields CASSPEVYQETQYF. The rearrangement links TRBV7-8 to TRBJ2-5; no firm D call. Germline lookup yields CDR1 SGHVS and CDR2 FQNEAQ. The CDR3 totals 14 residues. The V end was cut by 5 bases, the J end by 0 bases, with 10 bases between.

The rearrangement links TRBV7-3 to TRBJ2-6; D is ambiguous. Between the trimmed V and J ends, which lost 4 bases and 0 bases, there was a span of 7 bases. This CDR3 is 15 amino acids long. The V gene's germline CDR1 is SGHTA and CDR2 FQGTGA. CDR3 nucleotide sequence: TGTGCCAGCAGCTCTCGGTCCTCTGGGGCCAACGTCCTGACTTTC. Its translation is CASSSRSSGANVLTF.

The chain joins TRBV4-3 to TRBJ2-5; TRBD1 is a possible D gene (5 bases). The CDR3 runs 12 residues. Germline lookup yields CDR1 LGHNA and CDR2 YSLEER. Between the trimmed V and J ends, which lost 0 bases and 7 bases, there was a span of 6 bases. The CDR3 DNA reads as TGCGCCAGCAGCCAAGATAGGGGGACCCAGTACTTC. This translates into CASSQDRGTQYF.

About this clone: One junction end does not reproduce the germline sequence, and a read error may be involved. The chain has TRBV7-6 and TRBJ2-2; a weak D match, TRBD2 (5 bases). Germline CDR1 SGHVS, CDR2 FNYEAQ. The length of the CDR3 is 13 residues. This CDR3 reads CASSPTNTGELLF. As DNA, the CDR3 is TGTGCCAGCAGCCCTACGAACACCGGGGAGCTGCTTTTT.

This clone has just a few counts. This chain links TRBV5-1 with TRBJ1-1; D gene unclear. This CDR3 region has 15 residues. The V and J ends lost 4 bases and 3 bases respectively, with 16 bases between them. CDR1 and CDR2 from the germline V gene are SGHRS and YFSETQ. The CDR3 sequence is CASSPNLNWYTEAFF. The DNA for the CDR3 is TGCGCCAGCAGCCCTAATCTAAACTGGTACACTGAAGCTTTCTTT. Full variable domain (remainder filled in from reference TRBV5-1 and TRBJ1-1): KAGVTQTPRYLIKTRGQQVTLSCSPISGHRSVSWYQQTPGQGLQFLFEYFSETQRNKGNFPGRFSGRQFSNSRSEMNVSTLELGDSALYLCASSPNLNWYTEAFFGQGTRLTVV.

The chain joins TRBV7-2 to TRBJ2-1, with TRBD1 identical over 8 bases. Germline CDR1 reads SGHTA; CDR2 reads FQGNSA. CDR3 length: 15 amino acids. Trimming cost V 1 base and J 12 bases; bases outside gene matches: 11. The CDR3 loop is CASSLVGQGLQGQFF. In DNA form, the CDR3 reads TGTGCCAGCAGCTTAGTAGGACAGGGCCTTCAAGGGCAGTTCTTC.

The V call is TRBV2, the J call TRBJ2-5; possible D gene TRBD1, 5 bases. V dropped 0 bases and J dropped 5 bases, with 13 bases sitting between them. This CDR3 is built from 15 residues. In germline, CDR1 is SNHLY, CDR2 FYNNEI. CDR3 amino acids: CASSEAGANGETQYF. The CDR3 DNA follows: TGTGCCAGCAGTGAAGCAGGGGCCAACGGGGAGACCCAGTACTTC.

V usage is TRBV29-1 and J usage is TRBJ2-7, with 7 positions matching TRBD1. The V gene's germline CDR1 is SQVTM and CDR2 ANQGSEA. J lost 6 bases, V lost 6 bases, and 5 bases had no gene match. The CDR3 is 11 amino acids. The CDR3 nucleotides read TGCAGCGTCGTGACAGGGATCGAGCAGTACTTC. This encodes CSVVTGIEQYF.

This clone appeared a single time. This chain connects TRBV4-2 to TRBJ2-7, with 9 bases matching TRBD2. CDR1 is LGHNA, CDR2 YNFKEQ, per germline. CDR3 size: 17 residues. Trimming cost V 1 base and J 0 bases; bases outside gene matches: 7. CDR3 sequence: CASSQAGSSGDSYEQYF. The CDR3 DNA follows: TGTGCCAGCAGCCAAGCAGGTTCTAGCGGGGACTCCTACGAGCAGTACTTC.

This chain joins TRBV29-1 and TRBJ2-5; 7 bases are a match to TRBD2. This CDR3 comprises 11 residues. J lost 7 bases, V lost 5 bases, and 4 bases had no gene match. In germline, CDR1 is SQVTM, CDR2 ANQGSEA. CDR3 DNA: TGCAGCGTTCGGGGGGTAGGGACCCAGTACTTC. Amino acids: CSVRGVGTQYF.

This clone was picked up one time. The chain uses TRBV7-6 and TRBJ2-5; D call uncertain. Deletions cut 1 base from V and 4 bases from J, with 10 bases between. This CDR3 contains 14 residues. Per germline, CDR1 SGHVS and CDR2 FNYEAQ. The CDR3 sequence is CASSLGQERETQYF. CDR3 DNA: TGTGCCAGCAGCTTAGGCCAGGAAAGAGAGACCCAGTACTTC.

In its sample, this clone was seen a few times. CDR3 nucleotides: TGTGCCAGCAGCCAAGAGTCCAGCGGGGGGCGGGAGACCCAGTACTTC. It encodes CASSQESSGGRETQYF. The J gene is TRBJ2-5, the V gene TRBV4-2; TRBD2 aligns across 9 bases. Germline V CDR1 and CDR2: LGHNA, YNFKEQ. This CDR3 contains 16 residues. Trimming at V came to 0 bases and at J to 5 bases, leaving 7 bases not matched to a gene.

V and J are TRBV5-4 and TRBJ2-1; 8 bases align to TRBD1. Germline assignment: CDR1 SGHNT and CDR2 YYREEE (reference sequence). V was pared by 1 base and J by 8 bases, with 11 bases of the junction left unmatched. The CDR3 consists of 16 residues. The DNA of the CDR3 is TGTGCCAGCAGCTTGAGGCTTGCAGGGGGCGTGGATGAGCAGTTCTTC. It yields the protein CASSLRLAGGVDEQFF.

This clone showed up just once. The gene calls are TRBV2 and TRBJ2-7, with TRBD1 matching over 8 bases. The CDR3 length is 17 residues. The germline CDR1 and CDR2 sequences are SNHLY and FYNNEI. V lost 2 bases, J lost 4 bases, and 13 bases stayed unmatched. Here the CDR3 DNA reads TGTGCCAGCAGTGAAACCCCCCCAGGGGGCGCTTCGTACGAGCAGTACTTC. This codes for CASSETPPGGASYEQYF. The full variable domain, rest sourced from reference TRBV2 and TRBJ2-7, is EPEVTQTPSHQVTQMGQEVILRCVPISNHLYFYWYRQILGQKVEFLVSFYNNEISEKSEIFDDQFSVERPDGSNFTLKIRSTKLEDSAMYFCASSETPPGGASYEQYFGPGTRLTVT.

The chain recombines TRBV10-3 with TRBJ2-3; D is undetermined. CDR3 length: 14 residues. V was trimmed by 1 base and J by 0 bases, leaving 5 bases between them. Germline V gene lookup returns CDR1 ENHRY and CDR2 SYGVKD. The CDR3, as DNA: TGTGCCATCAGTGAGTGGAGTAGCACAGATACGCAGTATTTT. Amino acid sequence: CAISEWSSTDTQYF.

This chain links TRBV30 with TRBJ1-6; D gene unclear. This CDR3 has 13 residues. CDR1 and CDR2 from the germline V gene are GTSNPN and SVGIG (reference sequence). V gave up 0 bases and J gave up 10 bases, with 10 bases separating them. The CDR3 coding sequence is TGTGCCTGGAGTGTCACAGAGCGGTCACCCCTCCACTTT. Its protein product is CAWSVTERSPLHF.

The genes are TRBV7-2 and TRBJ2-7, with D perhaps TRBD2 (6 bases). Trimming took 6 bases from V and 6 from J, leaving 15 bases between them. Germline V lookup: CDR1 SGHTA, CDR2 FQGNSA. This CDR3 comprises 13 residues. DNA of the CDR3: TGTGCCAGCAGTACGGGACTGGCCCCCGAGCAGTACTTC. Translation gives CASSTGLAPEQYF.

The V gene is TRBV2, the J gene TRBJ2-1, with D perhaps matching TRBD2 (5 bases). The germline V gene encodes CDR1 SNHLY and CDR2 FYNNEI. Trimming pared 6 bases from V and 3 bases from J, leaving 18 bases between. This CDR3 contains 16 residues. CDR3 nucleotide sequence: TGTGCCAGCAGCGCTACTAACGGGGAACACTACAATGAGCAGTTCTTC. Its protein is CASSATNGEHYNEQFF. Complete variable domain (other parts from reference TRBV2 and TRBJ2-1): EPEVTQTPSHQVTQMGQEVILRCVPISNHLYFYWYRQILGQKVEFLVSFYNNEISEKSEIFDDQFSVERPDGSNFTLKIRSTKLEDSAMYFCASSATNGEHYNEQFFGPGTRLTVL.

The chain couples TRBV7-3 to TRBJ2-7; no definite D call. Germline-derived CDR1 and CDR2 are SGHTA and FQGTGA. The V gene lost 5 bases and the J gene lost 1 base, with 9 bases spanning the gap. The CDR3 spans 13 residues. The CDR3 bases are TGTGCCAGCAGCCCGTCGGGTTCCTACGAGCAGTACTTC. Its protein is CASSPSGSYEQYF. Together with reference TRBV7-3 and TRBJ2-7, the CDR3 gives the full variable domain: GAGVSQTPSNKVTEKGKYVELRCDPISGHTALYWYRQSLGQGPEFLIYFQGTGAADDSGLPNDRFFAVRPEGSVSTLKIQRTERGDSAVYLCASSPSGSYEQYFGPGTRLTVT.

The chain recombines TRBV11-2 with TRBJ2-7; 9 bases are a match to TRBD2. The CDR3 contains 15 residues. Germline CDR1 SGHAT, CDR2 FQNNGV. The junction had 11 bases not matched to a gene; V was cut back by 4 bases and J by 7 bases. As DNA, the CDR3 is TGTGCCAGCAGCTCCCGGTGGCGGGGGGGCAGGGAGCAGTACTTC. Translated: CASSSRWRGGREQYF.

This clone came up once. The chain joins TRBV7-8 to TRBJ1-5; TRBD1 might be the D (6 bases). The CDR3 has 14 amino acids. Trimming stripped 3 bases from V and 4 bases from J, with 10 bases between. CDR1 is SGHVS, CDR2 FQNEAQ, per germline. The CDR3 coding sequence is TGTGCCAGCAGCTTTATGGACAGTAATCAGCCCCAGCATTTT. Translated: CASSFMDSNQPQHF. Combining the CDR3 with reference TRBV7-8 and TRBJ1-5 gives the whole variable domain GAGVSQSPRYKVAKRGQDVALRCDPISGHVSLFWYQQALGQGPEFLTYFQNEAQLDKSGLPSDRFFAERPEGSVSTLKIQRTQQEDSAVYLCASSFMDSNQPQHFGDGTRLSIL.

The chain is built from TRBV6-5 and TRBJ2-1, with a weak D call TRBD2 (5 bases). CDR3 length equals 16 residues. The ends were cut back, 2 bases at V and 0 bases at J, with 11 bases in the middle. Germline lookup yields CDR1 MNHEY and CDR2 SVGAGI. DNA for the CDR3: TGTGCCAGCAGTTACAAGCGGTCCAGCTCCTACAATGAGCAGTTCTTC. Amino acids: CASSYKRSSSYNEQFF.

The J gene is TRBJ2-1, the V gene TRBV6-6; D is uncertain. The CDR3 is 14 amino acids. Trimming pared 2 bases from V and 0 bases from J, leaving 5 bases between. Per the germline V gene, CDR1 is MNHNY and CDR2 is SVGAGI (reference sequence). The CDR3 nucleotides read TGTGCCAGCAGTTACGCAGACTCCTACAATGAGCAGTTCTTC. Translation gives CASSYADSYNEQFF.

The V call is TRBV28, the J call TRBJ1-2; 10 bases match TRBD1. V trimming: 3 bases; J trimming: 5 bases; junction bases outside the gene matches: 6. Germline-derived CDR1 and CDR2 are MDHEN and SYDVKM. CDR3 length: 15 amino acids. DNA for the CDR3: TGTGCCAGCAGTTTTTCGGACAGGGGGGCTTATGGCTACACCTTC. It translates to CASSFSDRGAYGYTF.